Following are 29 T cell receptor beta chains from one sample sequenced in a study of blood T cell repertoires in COVID-19. Sequencing used immunoSEQ multiplex PCR; TCRdb keeps in-frame clones, though not all of them. In the table there are about 250,000 clones, 80% to 90% of which are singletons. The sample consisted of peripheral blood. The receptors originated from a woman in her 70s with acute or convalescent COVID-19.

The gene calls are TRBV10-2 and TRBJ2-7; no reliable D call. The CDR3 is made up of 16 amino acids. V was pared by 0 bases and J by 0 bases, with 12 bases between. The germline CDR1 and CDR2 sequences are WSHSY and SAAADI. CDR3 protein: CASSESPGHRSYEQYF. In nucleotides, the CDR3 is TGCGCCAGCAGTGAGTCGCCTGGGCACCGCTCCTACGAGCAGTACTTC.

The V gene is TRBV2, the J gene TRBJ1-6, with no clear D. The germline V gene encodes CDR1 SNHLY and CDR2 FYNNEI. Trimming cost V 7 bases and J 8 bases, with 9 bases left between them. This CDR3 is 12 amino acids long. CDR3 amino acids: CASNYQYSPLHF. The CDR3 DNA follows: TGTGCCAGCAACTACCAATATTCACCCCTCCACTTT.

V is TRBV7-8 and J is TRBJ1-4; no reliable D call. The length of the CDR3 is 13 residues. The V and J ends lost 2 bases and 6 bases respectively, with 7 bases between them. Per the germline V gene, CDR1 is SGHVS and CDR2 is FQNEAQ. CDR3 sequence (DNA): TGTGCCAGCAGCTTAATGGCCTATGAAAAACTGTTTTTT. As protein: CASSLMAYEKLFF.

This sequence joins TRBV19 and TRBJ2-7, with D perhaps TRBD2 (5 bases). Trimming removed 8 bases from V and 3 bases from J, with 11 bases in between. CDR1 and CDR2 (germline): LNHDA, SQIVND (reference sequence). This CDR3 is 12 amino acids long. CDR3 loop: CASGPRGYEQYF. CDR3 DNA sequence: TGTGCCAGTGGCCCACGGGGCTACGAGCAGTACTTC.

J is TRBJ2-1 and V is TRBV30; 7 bases agree with TRBD1. In germline, CDR1 is GTSNPN, CDR2 SVGIG (reference sequence). After removal of 1 base from V and 0 bases from J, the junction contained 0 bases not matched to a gene. The CDR3 sequence is 14 residues long. CDR3 coding DNA: TGTGCCTGGAGTGCAGGGGGCTCCTACAATGAGCAGTTCTTC. Its protein is CAWSAGGSYNEQFF. Looking up the rest from reference TRBV30 and TRBJ2-1 gives the full variable domain: SQTIHQWPATLVQPVGSPLSLECTVEGTSNPNLYWYRQAAGRGLQLLFYSVGIGQISSEVPQNLSASRPQDRQFILSSKKLLLSDSGFYLCAWSAGGSYNEQFFGPGTRLTVL.

This chain uses TRBV7-2 with TRBJ1-5; tentatively, D is TRBD1 (5 bases). There are 15 residues in the CDR3. CDR1 is SGHTA and CDR2 is FQGNSA in the germline V gene. V shed 5 bases and J shed 5 bases, with 16 bases lying between them. CDR3 sequence: CASSLQGVIYQPQHF. CDR3 DNA: TGTGCCAGCAGCCTCCAGGGTGTAATATATCAGCCCCAGCATTTT. The whole variable domain, filled in from reference TRBV7-2 and TRBJ1-5, reads GAGVSQSPSNKVTEKGKDVELRCDPISGHTALYWYRQSLGQGLEFLIYFQGNSAPDKSGLPSDRFSAERTGGSVSTLTIQRTQQEDSAVYLCASSLQGVIYQPQHFGDGTRLSIL.

The CDR3 loop reads CASSSLGSPLHF. The CDR3 DNA reads as TGTGCCAGCAGCTCCCTCGGTTCACCCCTCCACTTT. The V call is TRBV5-4, the J call TRBJ1-6; D is uncertain. CDR3 size: 12 residues. V was cut by 3 bases and J by 9 bases, with 7 bases left in between. Germline CDR1 and CDR2: SGHNT and YYREEE (reference sequence).

The rearrangement uses TRBV3-1 (or the pseudogene TRBV3-2) and TRBJ1-1; TRBD1 matches at 7 bases. The CDR3 extends over 14 amino acids. Germline V gives CDR1 LGHDT, CDR2 YNNKEL (reference sequence). V gave up 4 bases and J gave up 0 bases; unmatched junction bases: 2. The CDR3 bases are TGTGCCAGCAGCCTGGGACAGATGAACACTGAAGCTTTCTTT. Its protein is CASSLGQMNTEAFF.

The chain employs TRBV7-2 and TRBJ1-2, with 8 bases aligning to TRBD1. Per the germline V gene, CDR1 is SGHTA and CDR2 is FQGNSA. Germline trimming cut 2 bases from V and 7 bases from J; bases unmatched to any gene: 9. The CDR3 is 15 amino acids. The CDR3 is CASSLIPGGASGYTF. The CDR3 bases are TGTGCCAGCAGCTTAATCCCAGGGGGCGCGAGTGGCTACACCTTC.

This sequence joins TRBV7-9 and TRBJ2-2, with D possibly TRBD2 on 6 matching bases. The V end was cut by 4 bases, the J end by 0 bases, with 18 bases between. The CDR3 has 18 amino acids. The germline gives CDR1 SEHNR, CDR2 FQNEAQ (reference sequence). DNA for the CDR3: TGTGCCAGCAGCTCCTCAGTCGTAGCGGTTGCGAACACCGGGGAGCTGTTTTTT. It translates to CASSSSVVAVANTGELFF.

The V call is TRBV7-8, the J call TRBJ1-5; D unclear. CDR1 and CDR2 (germline): SGHVS, FQNEAQ. The CDR3 has 16 residues. V was trimmed by 1 base and J by 4 bases, leaving 14 bases between them. CDR3 bases: TGTGCCAGCAGCTTAGGGTTAGGAGGGCCGAATCAGCCCCAGCATTTT. It yields the protein CASSLGLGGPNQPQHF.

In nucleotides, the CDR3 is TGTGCCAGCAGCGAGAGGTGGGGCTGGGACGAGCAGTACTTC. Translating it yields CASSERWGWDEQYF. The chain links TRBV5-6 to TRBJ2-7; tentatively, D is TRBD1 (5 bases). The CDR3 has 14 residues. The germline gives CDR1 SGHDT, CDR2 YYEEEE. V lost 4 bases to trimming and J lost 5 bases, with 16 bases between them. Together with reference TRBV5-6 and TRBJ2-7, the CDR3 gives the full variable domain: DAGVTQSPTHLIKTRGQQVTLRCSPKSGHDTVSWYQQALGQGPQFIFQYYEEEERQRGNFPDRFSGHQFPNYSSELNVNALLLGDSALYLCASSERWGWDEQYFGPGTRLTVT.

V and J are TRBV4-2 and TRBJ2-5, with a tentative D call TRBD2 (5 bases). Germline V gene data show CDR1 as LGHNA and CDR2 as YNFKEQ. This CDR3 region has 15 residues. V was clipped by 1 base and J by 2 bases, with 11 bases between them. CDR3 sequence (DNA): TGTGCCAGCAGCCAAGTTTTAGGACTTCAAGAGACCCAGTACTTC. Its translation: CASSQVLGLQETQYF.

The rearrangement links TRBV20-1 to TRBJ1-2; 7 nucleotides line up with TRBD1. CDR3 length equals 11 residues. V was pared by 7 bases and J by 8 bases, with 7 bases of the junction left unmatched. Germline lookup yields CDR1 DFQATT and CDR2 SNEGSKA (reference sequence). The CDR3 spells CSGADRWGYTF. The CDR3 coding sequence is TGCAGTGGGGCGGACAGGTGGGGCTACACCTTC.

The chain uses TRBV7-2 and TRBJ2-1; no firm D call. Deletions cut 2 bases from V and 3 bases from J, with 5 bases between. The CDR3 has 13 residues. Germline V gene sequence: CDR1 SGHTA, CDR2 FQGNSA. CDR3 nucleotide sequence: TGTGCCAGCAGCTTAACACGCTACAATGAGCAGTTCTTC. Amino acid sequence: CASSLTRYNEQFF.

V gene TRBV19 combines with J gene TRBJ2-7; 8 nucleotides agree with TRBD1. Losses at the gene ends were 3 bases for V and 8 bases for J; bases not matched to a gene: 18. This CDR3 has 17 residues. Germline V gene sequence: CDR1 LNHDA, CDR2 SQIVND (reference sequence). In DNA form, the CDR3 reads TGTGCCAGTAGTATTCAAAGCTCCGGGACAGGCGTCTTGAAGCAGTACTTC. Translation: CASSIQSSGTGVLKQYF.

The chain combines TRBV3-1 (or the pseudogene TRBV3-2) with TRBJ1-6; D is undetermined. CDR3 size: 14 residues. V shed 3 bases and J shed 7 bases, with 10 bases lying between them. CDR1 and CDR2 from the germline V gene are LGHDT and YNNKEL (reference sequence). The CDR3 protein is CASSHFDFNSPLHF. The CDR3 bases are TGTGCCAGCAGCCATTTCGACTTCAATTCACCCCTCCACTTT.

The CDR3 sequence is CASSTGLAGGTDTQYF. Written as DNA, the CDR3 is TGTGCCAGCAGCACGGGACTAGCGGGGGGCACAGATACGCAGTATTTT. The V and J genes are TRBV7-2 and TRBJ2-3, with 14 bases that match TRBD2. This CDR3 comprises 16 residues. Germline CDR1 reads SGHTA; CDR2 reads FQGNSA. With V trimmed by 5 bases and J by 1 base, 2 bases remained unmatched.

The rearrangement uses TRBV5-4 and TRBJ2-2; the match to TRBD2 covers 8 bases. J gave up 7 bases and V 4 bases, and 15 bases lay outside the gene matches. Germline V gene sequence: CDR1 SGHNT, CDR2 YYREEE (reference sequence). This CDR3 region has 17 residues. This CDR3 is CASSPTPTGGPFGELFF. DNA for the CDR3: TGTGCCAGCAGCCCGACTCCAACGGGGGGGCCTTTCGGGGAGCTGTTTTTT.

The V call is TRBV6-5, the J call TRBJ2-3, with a possible D match to TRBD1 (6 bases). Trimming shortened V by 5 bases and J by 0 bases, and 12 bases separated the two germline ends. This CDR3 spans 15 amino acids. The germline V gene encodes CDR1 MNHEY and CDR2 SVGAGI. The CDR3 DNA sequence: TGTGCCAGCAGTACGCTGACAGGTAGCACAGATACGCAGTATTTT. Translation: CASSTLTGSTDTQYF.

The chain combines TRBV30 with TRBJ1-6; possibly TRBD1 for D (6 bases). Deletions cut 2 bases from V and 8 bases from J, with 16 bases between. Germline V gives CDR1 GTSNPN, CDR2 SVGIG (reference sequence). The CDR3 runs to 15 residues. The CDR3 reads CAWSTTGRGDSPLHF. The CDR3 region has the DNA TGTGCCTGGAGTACAACAGGGCGTGGGGATTCACCCCTCCACTTT.

V gene TRBV20-1 combines with J gene TRBJ2-5; maybe TRBD2 (5 bases). Between the trimmed V and J ends, which lost 3 bases and 4 bases, there was a span of 15 bases. CDR3 length equals 14 residues. Germline CDR1 is DFQATT and CDR2 is SNEGSKA (reference sequence). The CDR3: CSASRGNFGETQYF. For the CDR3, the DNA is TGCAGTGCTAGTCGGGGTAATTTCGGAGAGACCCAGTACTTC.

The chain recombines TRBV11-3 with TRBJ2-2; TRBD1 is a possible D gene (5 bases). V lost 1 base and J 4 bases, leaving 7 bases between the germline ends. CDR1 and CDR2 (germline): SGHNT, YENEEA. This CDR3 spans 14 amino acids. CDR3 in amino acids: CASSLAQGTGELFF. In DNA, the CDR3 is TGTGCCAGCAGCTTAGCCCAGGGCACCGGGGAGCTGTTTTTT.

This rearrangement joins TRBV9 to TRBJ2-7; 8 nucleotides line up with TRBD1. The CDR3 loop spans 15 amino acids. Germline assignment: CDR1 SGDLS and CDR2 YYNGEE. The V gene end was trimmed by 0 bases and the J gene end by 3 bases; junction bases not matched to a gene: 5. CDR3 sequence: CASSVAPGGNYEQYF. CDR3 sequence (DNA): TGTGCCAGCAGCGTAGCTCCAGGGGGCAACTACGAGCAGTACTTC.

The chain recombines TRBV19 with TRBJ1-4, with TRBD1 as a possible D gene (5 bases). The germline V and J ends were trimmed by 5 bases and 8 bases, with 18 bases remaining between them. Germline loops: CDR1 LNHDA, CDR2 SQIVND (reference sequence). CDR3 size: 15 residues. The CDR3 here is CASSRREGLGEKLFF. The CDR3 nucleotides read TGTGCCAGTAGTCGCCGGGAGGGGCTAGGAGAAAAACTGTTTTTT.

Only a few counts were recorded for this clone. At the DNA level, this CDR3 is encoded by other sequences in the same sample as well. This chain links TRBV12-3 or TRBV12-4 with TRBJ1-3; no clear D gene. The CDR3 has 12 amino acids. V lost 6 bases and J lost 3, with 6 bases in between. CDR3 region: CASRLSGNTIYF. The CDR3 bases are TGTGCCAGCAGGCTCAGTGGAAACACCATATATTTT.

V is TRBV5-4 and J is TRBJ2-3; TRBD2 matches 8 bases. The trim removed 0 bases at V and 4 bases at J, leaving 4 bases unmatched. The CDR3 sequence is 15 residues long. In germline, CDR1 is SGHNT, CDR2 YYREEE (reference sequence). CDR3 residues: CASSLAGGRADTQYF. For the CDR3, the DNA is TGTGCCAGCAGCTTGGCGGGGGGGAGGGCAGATACGCAGTATTTT.

This chain uses TRBV5-4 with TRBJ2-2; TRBD1 is a possible D gene (6 bases). V lost 3 bases and J 5 bases, leaving 8 bases between the germline ends. Germline CDR1 is SGHNT and CDR2 is YYREEE (reference sequence). CDR3 length: 13 amino acids. The CDR3 coding sequence is TGTGCCAGCAGCTCTGGACAGACCGGGGAGCTGTTTTTT. This encodes CASSSGQTGELFF.

The rearrangement links TRBV28 to TRBJ2-5; D ambiguous. The V end was cut by 5 bases, the J end by 4 bases, with 8 bases between. Per germline, CDR1 MDHEN and CDR2 SYDVKM. CDR3 length equals 12 residues. CDR3 sequence: CASSRFRETQYF. The CDR3 DNA is TGTGCCAGCAGTCGCTTTAGAGAGACCCAGTACTTC.